The rows below give T cell receptor beta chains drawn from one sample of a study of T cell repertoires in cytomegalovirus infection. In TCRdb, the reads were re-called with MiXCR into one record per CDR3 protein. The sample includes 500,000 or so distinct CDR3 sequences, 16% of them seen just once. The sample comprised CD8+ T cells from PBMCs. Receptors originate from a human donor in good health (CMV status not recorded). Some clones in this sample may be carry-over from other donors' samples. Each CDR3 is given without its conserved first and last residue. The D gene is left open where the match is weak.

j_call | d_call | v_call | cdr3_aa
TRBJ1-5 | . | TRBV27 | ASSSNRDTSNQPQH
TRBJ2-4 | TRBD2 | TRBV11-2 | ASAPRTSNIQY
TRBJ2-1 | TRBD2 | TRBV5-1 | DSSFRSGSWGDEQF
TRBJ1-1 | . | TRBV6-8 | ASSRRALNTAAF
TRBJ2-3 | . | TRBV2 | ARYFPSASSSTDTQY
TRBJ2-7 | TRBD2 | TRBV6-5 | ASSYQGGSGEQY
TRBJ2-2 | TRBD1 | TRBV12-3/TRBV12-4 | ASSPDRGRNTGELF
TRBJ1-5 | . | TRBV4-2 | ASSQGSGAGNQPQH
TRBJ2-7 | TRBD1 | TRBV5-6 | ASSPGTGEIGNYEQY
TRBJ2-2 | . | TRBV5-4 | ASTSSNTGELF
TRBJ1-5 | . | TRBV10-3 | AISDAGPGNQPQH
TRBJ1-2 | TRBD1 | TRBV27 | ASSFDRGMGYT
TRBJ2-7 | . | TRBV27 | ASRDRGSHEQY
TRBJ2-1 | . | TRBV9 | ASSVDGELYNEQF
TRBJ2-3 | TRBD1 | TRBV5-1 | ASSSRQGSTDTQY
TRBJ2-2 | . | TRBV19 | ASSLQGIGTPNTGELF
TRBJ2-7 | . | TRBV5-5 | ASSSRLGSTYEQY
TRBJ2-7 | . | TRBV7-2 | ASSYLLRDKPYEKY
TRBJ2-7 | TRBD2 | TRBV6-5 | ASRYIAPSGRRGLTYEQY
TRBJ2-2 | . | TRBV2 | ASRFVEPNTGELF
TRBJ1-5 | . | TRBV6-5 | ASSYSSLSGNQPQH
TRBJ1-1 | TRBD1 | TRBV10-3 | AISGGPGQVNTEAF
TRBJ1-2 | TRBD1 | TRBV20-1 | SANRDRGRNYGYT
TRBJ2-3 | TRBD1 | TRBV5-4 | ASSSGQEFPDTQY
TRBJ2-7 | . | TRBV11-2 | ASSLEQGIQNEQY
TRBJ2-1 | . | TRBV27 | ASSLSPSPINEQF
TRBJ1-2 | . | TRBV25-1 | ASSVRPFDGYT
TRBJ2-2 | TRBD1 | TRBV19 | ASSSRTGTTGELF
TRBJ2-2 | . | TRBV24-1 | ATSDPVNTGELF
TRBJ1-3 | . | TRBV28 | ASAEFGNTIY
TRBJ2-7 | TRBD2 | TRBV28 | ASSLGLAGALSSYEQY
TRBJ2-5 | TRBD1 | TRBV5-6 | ASSPGQGVEETQY
TRBJ1-2 | . | TRBV20-1 | SARDMTGRLGGYT
TRBJ2-7 | . | TRBV3-1 | ASSQDRLLQIYEQY
TRBJ2-7 | TRBD2 | TRBV6-1 | ASSEGESGGPQGPYEQY
TRBJ1-3 | . | TRBV7-8 | ASSLGDYPIY
TRBJ2-1 | . | TRBV7-8 | ASSLELAQPNEQF
TRBJ2-3 | . | TRBV28 | ASSLPFTSRTDTQY
TRBJ1-1 | . | TRBV5-5 | ASSLDGGTGTEAF
TRBJ1-4 | . | TRBV27 | ASSLSREVSYEKLF
TRBJ2-3 | TRBD1 | TRBV7-3 | ASSLGTGGFTDTQY
TRBJ2-7 | . | TRBV4-1 | ASSAVGGPSYEQY
TRBJ2-5 | TRBD1 | TRBV6-6 | ASSLLGQEKKETQY